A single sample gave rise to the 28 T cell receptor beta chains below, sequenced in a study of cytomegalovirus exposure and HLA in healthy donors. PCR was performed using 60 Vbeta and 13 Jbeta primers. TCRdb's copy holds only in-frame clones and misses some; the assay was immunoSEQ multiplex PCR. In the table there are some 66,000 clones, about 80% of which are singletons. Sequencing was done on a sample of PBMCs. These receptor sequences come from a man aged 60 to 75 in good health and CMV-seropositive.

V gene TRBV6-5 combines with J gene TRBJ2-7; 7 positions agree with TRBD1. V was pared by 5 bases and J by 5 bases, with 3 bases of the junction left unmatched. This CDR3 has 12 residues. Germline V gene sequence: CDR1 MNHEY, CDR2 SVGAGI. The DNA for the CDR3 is TGTGCCAGCAGTACCGGGACAGACGAGCAGTACTTC. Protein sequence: CASSTGTDEQYF.

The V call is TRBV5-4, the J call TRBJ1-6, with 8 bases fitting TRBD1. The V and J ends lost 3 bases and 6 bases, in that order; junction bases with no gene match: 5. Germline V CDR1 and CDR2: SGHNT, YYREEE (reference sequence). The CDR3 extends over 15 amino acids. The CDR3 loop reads CASSWGQDINSPLHF. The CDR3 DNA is TGTGCCAGCAGCTGGGGACAGGATATTAATTCACCCCTCCACTTT.

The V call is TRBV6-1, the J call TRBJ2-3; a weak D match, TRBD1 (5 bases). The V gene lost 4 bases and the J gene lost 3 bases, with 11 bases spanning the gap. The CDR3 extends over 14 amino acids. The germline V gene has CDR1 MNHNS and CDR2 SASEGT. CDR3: CASSADILTDTQYF. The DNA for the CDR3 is TGTGCCAGCAGTGCGGACATACTAACAGATACGCAGTATTTT.

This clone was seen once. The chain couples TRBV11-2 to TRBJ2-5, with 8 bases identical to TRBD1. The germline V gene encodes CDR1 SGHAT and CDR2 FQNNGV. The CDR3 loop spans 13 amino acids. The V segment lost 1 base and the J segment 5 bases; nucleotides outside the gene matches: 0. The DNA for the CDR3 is TGTGCCAGCAGCTTAGGGACAGGGGAGACCCAGTACTTC. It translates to CASSLGTGETQYF.

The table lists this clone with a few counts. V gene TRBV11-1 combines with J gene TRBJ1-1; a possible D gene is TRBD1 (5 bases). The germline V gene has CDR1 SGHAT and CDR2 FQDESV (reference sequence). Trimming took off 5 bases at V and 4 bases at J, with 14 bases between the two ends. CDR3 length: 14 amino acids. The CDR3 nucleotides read TGTGCCAGCAGCCCCTTGGCAGGGTCCACTGAAGCTTTCTTT. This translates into CASSPLAGSTEAFF.

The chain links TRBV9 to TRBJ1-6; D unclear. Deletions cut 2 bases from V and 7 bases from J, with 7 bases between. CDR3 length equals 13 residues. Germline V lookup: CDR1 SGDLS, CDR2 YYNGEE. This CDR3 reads CASSVGRNSPLHF. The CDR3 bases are TGTGCCAGCAGCGTGGGGAGGAATTCACCCCTCCACTTT.

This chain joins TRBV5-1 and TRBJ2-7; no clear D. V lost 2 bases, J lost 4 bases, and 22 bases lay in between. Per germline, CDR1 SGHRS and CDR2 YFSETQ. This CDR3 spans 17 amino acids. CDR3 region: CASSFGLKQKAAYEQYF. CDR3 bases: TGCGCCAGCAGCTTTGGTCTCAAGCAGAAGGCGGCATACGAGCAGTACTTC.

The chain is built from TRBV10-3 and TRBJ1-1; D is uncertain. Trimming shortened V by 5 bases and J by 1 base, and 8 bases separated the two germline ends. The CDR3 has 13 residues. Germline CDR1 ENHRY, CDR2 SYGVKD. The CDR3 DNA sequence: TGTGCCATCAGTAAAGCCCAGAACACTGAAGCTTTCTTT. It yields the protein CAISKAQNTEAFF.

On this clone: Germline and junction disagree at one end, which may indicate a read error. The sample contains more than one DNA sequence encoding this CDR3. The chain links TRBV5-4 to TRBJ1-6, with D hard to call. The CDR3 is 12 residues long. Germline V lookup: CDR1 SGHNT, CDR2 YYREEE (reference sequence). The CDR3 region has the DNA TGTGCCAGCAGCTTGTTCGAGTCACCCCTTCACTTT. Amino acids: CASSLFESPLHF.

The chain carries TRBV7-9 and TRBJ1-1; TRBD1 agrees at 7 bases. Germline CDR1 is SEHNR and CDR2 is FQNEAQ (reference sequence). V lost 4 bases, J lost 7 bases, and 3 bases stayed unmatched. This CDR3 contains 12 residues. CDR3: CASSSRDSEAFF. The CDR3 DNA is TGTGCCAGCAGCTCCCGGGACAGTGAAGCTTTCTTT. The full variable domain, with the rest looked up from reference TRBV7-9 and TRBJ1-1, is DTGVSQNPRHKITKRGQNVTFRCDPISEHNRLYWYRQTLGQGPEFLTYFQNEAQLEKSRLLSDRFSAERPKGSFSTLEIQRTEQGDSAMYLCASSSRDSEAFFGQGTRLTVV.

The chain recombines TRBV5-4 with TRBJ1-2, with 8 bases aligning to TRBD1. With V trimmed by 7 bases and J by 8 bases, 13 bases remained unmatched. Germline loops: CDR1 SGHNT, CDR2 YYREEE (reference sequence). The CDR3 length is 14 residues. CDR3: CASRPWQGAWGYTF. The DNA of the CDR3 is TGTGCCAGCCGCCCATGGCAGGGGGCTTGGGGCTACACCTTC.

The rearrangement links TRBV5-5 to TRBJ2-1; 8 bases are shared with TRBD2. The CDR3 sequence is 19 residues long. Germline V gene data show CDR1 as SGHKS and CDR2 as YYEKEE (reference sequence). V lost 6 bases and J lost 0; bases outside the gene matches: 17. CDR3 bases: TGTGCCAGCACCCGGACGGTGGCGGGGGGCCTGAGCTCCTACAATGAGCAGTTCTTC. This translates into CASTRTVAGGLSSYNEQFF.

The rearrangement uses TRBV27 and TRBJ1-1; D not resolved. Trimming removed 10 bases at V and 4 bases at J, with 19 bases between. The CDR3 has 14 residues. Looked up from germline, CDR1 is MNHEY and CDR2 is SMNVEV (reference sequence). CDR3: CATRLEGAGTEAFF. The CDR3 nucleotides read TGTGCCACCCGACTCGAGGGCGCGGGCACTGAAGCTTTCTTT.

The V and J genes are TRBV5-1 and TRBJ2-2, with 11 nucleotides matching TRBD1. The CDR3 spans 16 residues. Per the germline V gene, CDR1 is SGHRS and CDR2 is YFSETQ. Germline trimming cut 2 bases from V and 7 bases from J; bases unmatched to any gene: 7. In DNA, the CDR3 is TGCGCCAGCAGCTTTACCCGGGACAGGGGGAACGGGGAGCTGTTTTTT. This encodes CASSFTRDRGNGELFF.

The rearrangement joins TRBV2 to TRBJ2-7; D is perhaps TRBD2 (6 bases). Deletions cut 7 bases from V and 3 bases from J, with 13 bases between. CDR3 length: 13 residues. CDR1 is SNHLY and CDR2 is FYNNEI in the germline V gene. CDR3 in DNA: TGTGCCAGCAATAGGTGGGGGGACTACGAGCAGTACTTC. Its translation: CASNRWGDYEQYF.

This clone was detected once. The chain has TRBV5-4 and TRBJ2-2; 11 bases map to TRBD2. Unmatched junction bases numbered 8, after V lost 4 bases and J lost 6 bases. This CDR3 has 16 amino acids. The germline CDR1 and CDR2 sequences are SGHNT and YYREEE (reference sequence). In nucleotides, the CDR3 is TGTGCCAGCAGCGACTCTAGCGGGAGGCTTGCCGGGGAGCTGTTTTTT. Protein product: CASSDSSGRLAGELFF.

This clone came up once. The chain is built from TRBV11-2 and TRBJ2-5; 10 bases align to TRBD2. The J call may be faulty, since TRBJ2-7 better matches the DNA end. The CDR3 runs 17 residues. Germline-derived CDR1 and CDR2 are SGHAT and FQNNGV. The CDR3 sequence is CASTGAPSGRVNYEQYF. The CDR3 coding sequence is TGTGCCAGCACGGGGGCCCCTAGCGGGAGAGTTAACTACGAGCAGTACTTC.

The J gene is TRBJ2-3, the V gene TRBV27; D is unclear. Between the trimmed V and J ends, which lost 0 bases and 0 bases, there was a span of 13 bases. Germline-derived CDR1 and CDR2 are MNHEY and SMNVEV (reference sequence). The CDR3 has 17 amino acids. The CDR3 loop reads CASSLSASPVSTDTQYF. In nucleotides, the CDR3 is TGTGCCAGCAGTTTATCAGCTAGTCCCGTGAGCACAGATACGCAGTATTTT.

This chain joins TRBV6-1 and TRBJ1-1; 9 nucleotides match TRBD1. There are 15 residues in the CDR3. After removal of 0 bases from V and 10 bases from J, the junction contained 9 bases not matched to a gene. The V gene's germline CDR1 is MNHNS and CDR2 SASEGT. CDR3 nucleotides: TGTGCCAGCAGTGAAGCTTGGACGGGACAGGGCGTAGCTTTCTTT. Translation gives CASSEAWTGQGVAFF.

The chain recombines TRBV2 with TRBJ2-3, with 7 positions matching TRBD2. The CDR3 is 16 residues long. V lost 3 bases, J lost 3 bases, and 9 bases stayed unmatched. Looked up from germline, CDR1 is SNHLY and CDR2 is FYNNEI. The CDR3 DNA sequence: TGTGCCAGCAGTGAGGGACTACCTCTGAGGACAGATACGCAGTATTTT. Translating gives CASSEGLPLRTDTQYF.

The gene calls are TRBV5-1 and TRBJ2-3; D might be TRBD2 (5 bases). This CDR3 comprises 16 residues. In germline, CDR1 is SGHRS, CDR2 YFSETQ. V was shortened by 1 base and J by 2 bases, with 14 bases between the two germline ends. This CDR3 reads CASSLLPSGFTDTQYF. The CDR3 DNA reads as TGCGCCAGCAGCTTGCTGCCCAGCGGCTTCACAGATACGCAGTATTTT.

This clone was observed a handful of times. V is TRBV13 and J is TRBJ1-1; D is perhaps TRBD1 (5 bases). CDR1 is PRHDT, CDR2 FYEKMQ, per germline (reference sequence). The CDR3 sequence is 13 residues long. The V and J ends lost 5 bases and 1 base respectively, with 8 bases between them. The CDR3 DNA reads TGTGCCAGCAGCCGTGGACAGAACACTGAAGCTTTCTTT. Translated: CASSRGQNTEAFF.

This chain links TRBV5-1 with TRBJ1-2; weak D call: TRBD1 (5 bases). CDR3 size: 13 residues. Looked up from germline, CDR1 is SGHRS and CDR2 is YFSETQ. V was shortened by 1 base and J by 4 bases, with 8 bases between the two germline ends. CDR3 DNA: TGCGCCAGCAGCTTGTCGGGGGGCTATGGCTACACCTTC. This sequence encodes CASSLSGGYGYTF.

The CDR3 spells CASSYTGGYSEQYF. CDR3 coding DNA: TGTGCCAGCAGCTATACTGGGGGGTACAGCGAGCAGTACTTC. The rearrangement links TRBV11-3 to TRBJ2-5; TRBD2 might be the D (6 bases). The last part of the DNA fits TRBJ2-7 better; the J call may be wrong. Germline CDR1 SGHNT, CDR2 YENEEA. This CDR3 spans 14 amino acids.

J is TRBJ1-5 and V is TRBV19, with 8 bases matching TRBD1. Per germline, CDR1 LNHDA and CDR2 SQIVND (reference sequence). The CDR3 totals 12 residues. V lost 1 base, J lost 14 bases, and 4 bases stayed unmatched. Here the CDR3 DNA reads TGTGCCAGTAGTATAGGTCAGGGGGCAGAGCATTTT. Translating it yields CASSIGQGAEHF.

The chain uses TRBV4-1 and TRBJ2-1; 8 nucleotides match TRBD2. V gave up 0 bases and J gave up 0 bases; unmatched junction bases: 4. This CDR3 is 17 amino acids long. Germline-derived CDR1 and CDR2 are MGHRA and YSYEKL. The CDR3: CASSQDPGGSSYNEQFF. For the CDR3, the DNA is TGCGCCAGCAGCCAAGATCCGGGGGGGAGCTCCTACAATGAGCAGTTCTTC.

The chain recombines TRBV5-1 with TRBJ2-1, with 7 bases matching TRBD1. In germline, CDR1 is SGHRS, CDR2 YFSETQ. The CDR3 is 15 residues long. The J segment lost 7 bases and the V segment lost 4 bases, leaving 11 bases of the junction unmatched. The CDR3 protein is CASSIQRQGRNEQFF. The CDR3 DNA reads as TGCGCCAGCAGCATACAGAGACAGGGTCGGAATGAGCAGTTCTTC.

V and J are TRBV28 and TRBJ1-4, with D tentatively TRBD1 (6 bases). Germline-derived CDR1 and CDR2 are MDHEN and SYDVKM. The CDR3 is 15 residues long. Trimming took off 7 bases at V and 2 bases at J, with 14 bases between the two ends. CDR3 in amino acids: CASIKGTRTNEKLFF. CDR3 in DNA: TGTGCCAGCATTAAAGGGACAAGGACTAATGAAAAACTGTTTTTT.